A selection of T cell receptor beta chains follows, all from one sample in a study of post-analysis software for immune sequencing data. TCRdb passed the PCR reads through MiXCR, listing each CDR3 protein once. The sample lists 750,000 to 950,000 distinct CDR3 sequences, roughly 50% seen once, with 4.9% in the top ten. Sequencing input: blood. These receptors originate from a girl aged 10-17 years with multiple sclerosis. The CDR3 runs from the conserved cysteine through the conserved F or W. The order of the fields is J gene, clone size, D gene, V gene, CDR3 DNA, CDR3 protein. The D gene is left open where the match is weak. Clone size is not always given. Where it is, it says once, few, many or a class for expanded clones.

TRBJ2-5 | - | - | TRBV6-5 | TGTGCCAGCAGTTACTCGACAGCAAAAGAGACCCAGTACTTC | CASSYSTAKETQYF
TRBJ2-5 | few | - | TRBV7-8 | TGTGCCAGCAGCTTAGTTTTCCAAGAGACCCAGTACTTC | CASSLVFQETQYF
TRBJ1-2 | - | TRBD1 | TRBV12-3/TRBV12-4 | TGTGCCAGCAGTTTCCCCAAAGGACAGGGTAACACCTTC | CASSFPKGQGNTF
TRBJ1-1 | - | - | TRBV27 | TGTGCCAGCAGTAAGGGGAGGACTGAAGCTTTCTTT | CASSKGRTEAFF
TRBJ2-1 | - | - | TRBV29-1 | TGCAGCGCCCTCGGGGAGGACGAACACTCCTACAATGAGCAGTTCTTC | CSALGEDEHSYNEQFF
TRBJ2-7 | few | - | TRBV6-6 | TGTGCCAGCAGTACAGGTGGGCGAGAGATAGATAACTACGAGCAGTACTTC | CASSTGGREIDNYEQYF
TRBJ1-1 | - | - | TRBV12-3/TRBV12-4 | TGTGCCAGCAGTCCGGTGGCAGGGAAGGTCACTGAAGCTTTCTTT | CASSPVAGKVTEAFF
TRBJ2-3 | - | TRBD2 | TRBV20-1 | TGCAGTGCTGGATCCGGACTAGCGGGCGCCACAGATACGCAGTATTTT | CSAGSGLAGATDTQYF
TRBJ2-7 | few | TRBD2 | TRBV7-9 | TGTGCCAGCAGCGTCCAGCGGGAGCGGGACGAGCAGTACTTC | CASSVQRERDEQYF
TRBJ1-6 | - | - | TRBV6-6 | TGTGCCAGCAGTTACTCGGGGGGGCGGAATGGATCACCCCTCCACTTT | CASSYSGGRNGSPLHF
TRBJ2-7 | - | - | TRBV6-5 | TGTGCCAGCAGTCCGCCCGGAAAGTTGAGGGGCTACGAGCAGTACTTC | CASSPPGKLRGYEQYF
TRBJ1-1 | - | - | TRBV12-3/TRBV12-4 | TGTGCCAGCAGTCCCGGGACCTTGAACACTGAAGCTTTCTTT | CASSPGTLNTEAFF
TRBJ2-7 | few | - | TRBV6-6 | TGTGCCAGCAGTTCCCCAGGGGTCGTTCGGACTACCGAGCAGTACTTC | CASSSPGVVRTTEQYF
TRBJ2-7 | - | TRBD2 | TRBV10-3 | TGTGCCATCAGTGTTTCCAGACTAGCGAGCTACGAGCAGTACTTC | CAISVSRLASYEQYF
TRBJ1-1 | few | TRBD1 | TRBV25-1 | TGTGCCAGCACCGGGCCCGGGACAGGTTATGAAGCTTTCTTT | CASTGPGTGYEAFF
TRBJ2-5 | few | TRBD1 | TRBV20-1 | TGCAGTGGTGGCAGGGGGAGAGAGACCCAGTACTTC | CSGGRGRETQYF
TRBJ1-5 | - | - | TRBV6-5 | TGTGCCAGCAGTTATTCTGCCTTTAGCAATCAGCCCCAGCATTTT | CASSYSAFSNQPQHF
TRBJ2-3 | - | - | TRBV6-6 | TGTGCCAGCAGTTCTAGTGGAGATACAGATACGCAGTATTTT | CASSSSGDTDTQYF
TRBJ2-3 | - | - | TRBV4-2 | TGTGCCAGCAGCCAAGACCCGGCTGGTCGGGGCCCAAGCACAGATACGCAGTATTTT | CASSQDPAGRGPSTDTQYF
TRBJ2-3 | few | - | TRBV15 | TGTGCCACCAGCAGGGTCCCTGCCGGGGATACGCAGTATTTT | CATSRVPAGDTQYF
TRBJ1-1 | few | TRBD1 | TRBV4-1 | TGCGCCAGCAGCCAAGAACAGGGGCCGAAAGCTTTCTTT | CASSQEQGPKAFF
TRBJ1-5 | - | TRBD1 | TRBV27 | TGTGCCAGCAGTGTAGGACAGGGCGACAAGGATCAGCCCCAGCATTTT | CASSVGQGDKDQPQHF
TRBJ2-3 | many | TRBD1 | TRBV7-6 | TGTGCCAGCAGCTTAGCGCCCAGGGGGCGAGGTACGCAGTATTTT | CASSLAPRGRGTQYF
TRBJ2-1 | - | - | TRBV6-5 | TGTGCCAGCAGCTACCCAGGGGGACTCCCCAATGAGCAGTTCTTC | CASSYPGGLPNEQFF
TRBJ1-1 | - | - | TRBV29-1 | TGCAGCGTTGAAGGTACCGGGCGGAACACTGAAGCTTTCTTT | CSVEGTGRNTEAFF
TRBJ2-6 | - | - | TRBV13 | TGTGCCAGCAGCTTAGGAATGGGGGAGCTTAGCTCTGGGGCCAACGTCCTGACTTTC | CASSLGMGELSSGANVLTF
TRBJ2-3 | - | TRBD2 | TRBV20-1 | TGCAGTGCTAGAGACCAGCCGGGACTAGCGCGGCATAATACGCAGTATTTT | CSARDQPGLARHNTQYF
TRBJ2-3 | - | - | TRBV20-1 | TGCAGTGCTCGACCGCGTACGCAGTATTTT | CSARPRTQYF
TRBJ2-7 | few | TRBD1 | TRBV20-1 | TGCAGTGCTAGAAACAGGGGTGGCGACGAGCAGTACTTC | CSARNRGGDEQYF